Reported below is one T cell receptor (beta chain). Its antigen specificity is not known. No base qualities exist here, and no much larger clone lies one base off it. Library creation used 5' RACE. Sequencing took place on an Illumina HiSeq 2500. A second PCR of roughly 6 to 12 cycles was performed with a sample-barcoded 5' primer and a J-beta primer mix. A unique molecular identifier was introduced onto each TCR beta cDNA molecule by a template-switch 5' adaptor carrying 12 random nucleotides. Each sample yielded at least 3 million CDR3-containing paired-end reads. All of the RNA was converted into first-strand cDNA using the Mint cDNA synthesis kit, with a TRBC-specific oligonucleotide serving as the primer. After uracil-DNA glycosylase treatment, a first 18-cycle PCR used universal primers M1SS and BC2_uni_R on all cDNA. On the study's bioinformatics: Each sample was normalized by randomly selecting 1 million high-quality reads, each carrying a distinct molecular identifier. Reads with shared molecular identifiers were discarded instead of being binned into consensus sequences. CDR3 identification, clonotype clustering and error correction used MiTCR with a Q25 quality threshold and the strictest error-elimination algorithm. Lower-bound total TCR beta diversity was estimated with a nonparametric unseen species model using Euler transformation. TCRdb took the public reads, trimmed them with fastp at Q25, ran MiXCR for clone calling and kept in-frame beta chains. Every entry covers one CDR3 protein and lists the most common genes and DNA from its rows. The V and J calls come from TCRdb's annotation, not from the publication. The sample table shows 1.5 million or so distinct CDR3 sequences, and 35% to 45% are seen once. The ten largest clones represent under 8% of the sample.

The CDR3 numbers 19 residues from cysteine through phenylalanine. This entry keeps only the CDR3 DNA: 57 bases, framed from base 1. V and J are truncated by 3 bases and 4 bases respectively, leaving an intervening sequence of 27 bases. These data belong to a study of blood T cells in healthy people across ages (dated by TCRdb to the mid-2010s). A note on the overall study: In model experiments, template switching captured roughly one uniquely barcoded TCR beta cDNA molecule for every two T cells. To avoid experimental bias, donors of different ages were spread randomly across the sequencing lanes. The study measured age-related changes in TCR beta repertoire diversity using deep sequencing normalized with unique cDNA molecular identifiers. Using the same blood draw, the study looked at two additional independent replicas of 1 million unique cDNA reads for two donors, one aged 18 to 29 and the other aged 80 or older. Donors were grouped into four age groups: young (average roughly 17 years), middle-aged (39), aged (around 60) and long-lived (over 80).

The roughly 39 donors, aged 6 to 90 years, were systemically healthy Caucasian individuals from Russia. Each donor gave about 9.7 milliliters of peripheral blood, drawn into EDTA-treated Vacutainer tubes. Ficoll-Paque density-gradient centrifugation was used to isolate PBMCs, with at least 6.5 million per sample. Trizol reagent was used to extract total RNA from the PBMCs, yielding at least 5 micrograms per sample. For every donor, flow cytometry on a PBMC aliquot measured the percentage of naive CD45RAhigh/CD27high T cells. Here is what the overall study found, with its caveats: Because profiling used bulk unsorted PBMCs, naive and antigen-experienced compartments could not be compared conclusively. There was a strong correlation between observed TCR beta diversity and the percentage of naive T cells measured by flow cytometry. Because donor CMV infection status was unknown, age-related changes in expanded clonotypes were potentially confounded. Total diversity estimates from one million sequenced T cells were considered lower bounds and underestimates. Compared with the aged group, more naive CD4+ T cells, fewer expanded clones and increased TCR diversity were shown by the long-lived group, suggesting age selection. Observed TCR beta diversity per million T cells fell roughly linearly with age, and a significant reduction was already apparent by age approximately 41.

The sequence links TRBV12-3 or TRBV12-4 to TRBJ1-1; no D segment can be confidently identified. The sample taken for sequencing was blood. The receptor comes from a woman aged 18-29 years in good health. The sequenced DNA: TGTGCCAGCAGTTTCGCCTACGAGGGTAACATCTATTCGGGCACTGAAGCTTTCTTT. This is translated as CASSFAYEGNIYSGTEAFF.